One sample yielded the 30 T cell receptor beta chains listed below, sequenced in a study of T cell responses to AZD1222 COVID-19 vaccine (dated by TCRdb to about 2021). The meaning of the sample's time point label: baseline before first vaccination. Library preparation used the immunoSEQ multiplex PCR assay. TCRdb limited this immuneACCESS table to in-frame rearrangements with V and J called. A share of clones is missing; checked studies link under half to unresolved V genes, and the rest is unexplained. Here the sample has approximately 80,000 clones; 75% to 90% occur a single time. Of the sample, 5.7% is held by the ten largest clones. The sequences come from peripheral blood, collected on day 0 of AZD1222 vaccination. All receptors derive from an adult in good health.

In its sample, this clone was seen a few times. This chain connects TRBV11-2 to TRBJ2-2; 9 bases match TRBD2. The V segment lost 2 bases and the J segment 5 bases; nucleotides outside the gene matches: 6. The CDR3 sequence is 16 residues long. The germline CDR1 and CDR2 sequences are SGHAT and FQNNGV. CDR3 DNA sequence: TGTGCCAGCAGCTTAATAGGCGGGGGGGCAACCGGGGAGCTGTTTTTT. Residues: CASSLIGGGATGELFF. Looking up the rest from reference TRBV11-2 and TRBJ2-2 gives the full variable domain: EAGVAQSPRYKIIEKRQSVAFWCNPISGHATLYWYQQILGQGPKLLIQFQNNGVVDDSQLPKDRFSAERLKGVDSTLKIQPAKLEDSAVYLCASSLIGGGATGELFFGEGSRLTVL.

This sequence joins TRBV9 and TRBJ1-2; D may be TRBD1 (5 bases). Trimming stripped 0 bases from V and 4 bases from J, with 19 bases between. The CDR3 contains 17 residues. Germline V gene data show CDR1 as SGDLS and CDR2 as YYNGEE. CDR3 DNA: TGTGCCAGCAGCGTAGCTGAGGGTAGGACACCGCGCTATGGCTACACCTTC. This sequence encodes CASSVAEGRTPRYGYTF.

The rearrangement uses TRBV3-1 (or the pseudogene TRBV3-2) and TRBJ1-2; D possibly corresponds to TRBD1 (5 bases). Germline V gene sequence: CDR1 LGHDT, CDR2 YNNKEL (reference sequence). The CDR3 has 13 residues. Trimming removed 1 base from V and 3 bases from J, with 6 bases in between. DNA of the CDR3: TGTGCCAGCAGCCAAGCCAGGGACTATGGCTACACCTTC. It specifies CASSQARDYGYTF.

CDR3 region: CASSLSLDLRGYTF. Written as DNA, the CDR3 is TGTGCCAGCAGCTTATCGTTAGATCTTAGGGGCTACACCTTC. V gene TRBV11-2 combines with J gene TRBJ1-2; no clear D gene. Trimming took 2 bases from V and 8 from J, leaving 15 bases between them. The CDR3 is made up of 14 amino acids. CDR1 SGHAT and CDR2 FQNNGV come from the germline V gene.

The CDR3 here is CASSEGGSGNYGYTF. The CDR3, as DNA: TGTGCCAGCAGTGAAGGGGGGTCTGGGAACTATGGCTACACCTTC. This sequence joins TRBV6-1 and TRBJ1-2; tentatively, D is TRBD1 (5 bases). Trimming took 1 base from V and 2 from J, leaving 11 bases between them. The germline V gene has CDR1 MNHNS and CDR2 SASEGT. The CDR3 loop spans 15 amino acids.

This chain joins TRBV7-5 and TRBJ1-6; TRBD1 reflects the table's D call only, with no check against the DNA. TRBV7-5 is marked as a pseudogene. The CDR3 is made up of 18 amino acids. The CDR3 coding sequence is TGTGCCAGAAGCTCTGGCCGACAGTCACACGCCATTAATTCACCCCTCCACTTT. Encoded protein: CARSSGRQSHAINSPLHF.

The chain has TRBV5-4 and TRBJ2-6; TRBD1 matches 7 bases. V shed 5 bases and J 0 bases; nucleotides not matched to a gene: 5. Germline V gene data show CDR1 as SGHNT and CDR2 as YYREEE (reference sequence). The CDR3 sequence is 16 residues long. The DNA of the CDR3 is TGTGCCAGCAGACCTGACAGGGACTCTGGGGCCAACGTCCTGACTTTC. Translating it yields CASRPDRDSGANVLTF.

The chain is built from TRBV27 and TRBJ1-2; 9 positions match TRBD1. There are 17 residues in the CDR3. V lost 4 bases and J lost 5; bases outside the gene matches: 14. Germline loops: CDR1 MNHEY, CDR2 SMNVEV (reference sequence). CDR3 DNA: TGTGCCAGCAGTTATCTCGCCACAGGGGGCGAAAAGTATGGCTACACCTTC. It encodes CASSYLATGGEKYGYTF.

This chain links TRBV5-1 with TRBJ1-3; no clear D. V was cut by 7 bases and J by 0 bases, with 11 bases left in between. Germline values: CDR1 SGHRS, CDR2 YFSETQ. The CDR3 has 14 residues. The CDR3 reads CASGDQISGNTIYF. The CDR3 DNA reads TGCGCCAGCGGGGATCAGATCTCTGGAAACACCATATATTTT.

The chain carries TRBV19 and TRBJ1-1; the D gene is possibly TRBD1 (6 bases). V was clipped by 8 bases and J by 5 bases, with 12 bases between them. CDR3 length: 12 residues. Germline CDR1 and CDR2: LNHDA and SQIVND (reference sequence). This CDR3 is CASLDRYTEAFF. The CDR3 DNA reads as TGTGCCAGTCTAGACAGGTATACTGAAGCTTTCTTT.

The chain couples TRBV2 to TRBJ1-2; 8 bases are shared with TRBD1. The V segment lost 4 bases and the J segment 2 bases; nucleotides outside the gene matches: 3. The CDR3 loop spans 14 amino acids. CDR1 and CDR2 from the germline V gene are SNHLY and FYNNEI. CDR3 region: CASSAGTGNYGYTF. Written as DNA, the CDR3 is TGTGCCAGCAGTGCCGGGACAGGAAACTATGGCTACACCTTC.

The gene calls are TRBV14 and TRBJ2-6; D gene ambiguous. The CDR3 is 13 amino acids. Germline CDR1 SGHDN, CDR2 FVKESK. Trimming removed 2 bases at V and 9 bases at J, with 8 bases between. This CDR3 reads CASSQSLINVLTF. The CDR3 DNA follows: TGTGCCAGCAGCCAATCTTTGATCAACGTCCTGACTTTC.

This sequence joins TRBV11-3 and TRBJ2-3; D remains unclear. The CDR3 length is 18 residues. The V and J ends lost 4 bases and 0 bases respectively, with 20 bases between them. CDR1 is SGHNT and CDR2 is YENEEA in the germline V gene. The CDR3, as DNA: TGTGCCAGCAGCTCAGTCCTAATACCTTCGACTAGCACAGATACGCAGTATTTT. Translation gives CASSSVLIPSTSTDTQYF.

The V gene is TRBV5-4, the J gene TRBJ1-2; no clear D. This CDR3 has 11 amino acids. CDR1 SGHNT and CDR2 YYREEE come from the germline V gene (reference sequence). Trimming shortened V by 5 bases and J by 2 bases, and 4 bases separated the two germline ends. This CDR3 is CASRSNYGYTF. CDR3 sequence (DNA): TGTGCCAGCAGGTCGAACTATGGCTACACCTTC.

The chain uses TRBV9 and TRBJ1-2; D may be TRBD1 (5 bases). The CDR3 sequence is 15 residues long. Per germline, CDR1 SGDLS and CDR2 YYNGEE. Trimming left V 3 bases short and J 7 bases short, with 19 bases between. The DNA of the CDR3 is TGTGCCAGCAGCGCGACCCGGGACCTCCTAGGTGGCTACACCTTC. It translates to CASSATRDLLGGYTF.

By sample fraction, this clone is medium-sized. This chain links TRBV19 with TRBJ2-3; a weak D match, TRBD2 (6 bases). The CDR3 length is 15 residues. The germline gives CDR1 LNHDA, CDR2 SQIVND (reference sequence). Trimming left V 1 base short and J 2 bases short, with 10 bases between. The CDR3 reads CASSIGLELTDTQYF. The CDR3 region has the DNA TGTGCCAGTAGTATAGGACTAGAGCTCACAGATACGCAGTATTTT.

This chain connects TRBV19 to TRBJ1-5; D is unresolved. The ends were cut back, 7 bases at V and 0 bases at J, with 4 bases in the middle. Germline CDR1 and CDR2: LNHDA and SQIVND (reference sequence). This CDR3 is 12 amino acids long. Here the CDR3 DNA reads TGTGCCAGTAATCGTAGCAATCAGCCCCAGCATTTT. Its protein is CASNRSNQPQHF.

J is TRBJ1-5 and V is TRBV12-3 or TRBV12-4; no definite D call. The V end lost 8 bases, the J end lost 3 bases, and 11 bases lay between the germline ends. The CDR3 consists of 13 residues. The CDR3, as DNA: TGTGCCAGCTGTCTGTATAACAATCAGCCCCAGCATTTT. It translates to CASCLYNNQPQHF.

This clone was seen only once. The chain uses TRBV11-1 and TRBJ1-3; TRBD1 matches 9 bases. Germline assignment: CDR1 SGHAT and CDR2 FQDESV (reference sequence). Unmatched junction bases numbered 6, after V lost 4 bases and J lost 2 bases. The CDR3 has 16 amino acids. CDR3 loop: CASSSGQGVTGNTIYF. The CDR3 DNA is TGTGCCAGCAGCTCGGGACAGGGAGTAACTGGAAACACCATATATTTT.

This rearrangement joins TRBV5-4 to TRBJ2-7, with 9 bases identical to TRBD1. CDR1 is SGHNT and CDR2 is YYREEE in the germline V gene (reference sequence). V dropped 1 base and J dropped 6; count of bases not matched to a gene: 8. CDR3 length: 15 amino acids. This CDR3 reads CASSLRGRTGAEQYF. The CDR3 nucleotides are TGTGCCAGCAGCTTGAGGGGGAGGACAGGGGCCGAGCAGTACTTC. Together with reference TRBV5-4 and TRBJ2-7, the CDR3 gives the full variable domain: ETGVTQSPTHLIKTRGQQVTLRCSSQSGHNTVSWYQQALGQGPQFIFQYYREEENGRGNFPPRFSGLQFPNYSSELNVNALELDDSALYLCASSLRGRTGAEQYFGPGTRLTVT.

A few counts support this clone. V usage is TRBV5-6 and J usage is TRBJ2-2; D remains ambiguous. This CDR3 has 15 residues. Germline-derived CDR1 and CDR2 are SGHDT and YYEEEE. V was pared by 4 bases and J by 1 base, with 11 bases between. CDR3 protein: CASSRIRKNTGELFF. The CDR3 nucleotides are TGTGCCAGCAGCCGAATACGAAAGAACACCGGGGAGCTGTTTTTT.

The genes are TRBV2 and TRBJ1-2; D is unclear. The CDR3 totals 12 residues. Germline CDR1 is SNHLY and CDR2 is FYNNEI. Trimming took off 8 bases at V and 4 bases at J, with 11 bases between the two ends. CDR3 DNA sequence: TGTGCCAGCCTTTTGCAGGCCTATGGCTACACCTTC. It translates to CASLLQAYGYTF.

V usage is TRBV19 and J usage is TRBJ1-1; no definite D call. CDR1 is LNHDA and CDR2 is SQIVND in the germline V gene (reference sequence). CDR3 length: 13 residues. With 3 bases removed from V and 0 bases from J, the gap between germline ends came to 5 bases. The CDR3 region is CASSMTLNTEAFF. The DNA for the CDR3 is TGTGCCAGTAGTATGACATTGAACACTGAAGCTTTCTTT.

The rearrangement uses TRBV5-6 and TRBJ2-1; TRBD1 or TRBD2 may be the D gene (6 bases each). Germline V gene lookup returns CDR1 SGHDT and CDR2 YYEEEE. The CDR3 loop spans 13 amino acids. V lost 0 bases, J lost 10 bases, and 11 bases lay in between. Written as DNA, the CDR3 is TGTGCCAGCAGCTTGGTAGGGGGGAGGGAGCAGTTCTTC. Translating it yields CASSLVGGREQFF.

This chain's CDR3 is CASGVSGGRAGELFF. In DNA, the CDR3 is TGTGCTAGTGGGGTTAGTGGGGGGCGTGCCGGGGAGCTGTTTTTT. The chain is built from TRBV12-5 and TRBJ2-2; D tentatively fits TRBD1 or TRBD2 (6 bases each). Trimming took off 6 bases at V and 6 bases at J, with 17 bases between the two ends. This CDR3 spans 15 amino acids. Germline values: CDR1 LGHNT, CDR2 FRNRAP.

The chain links TRBV11-3 to TRBJ1-3, with unresolved D. The length of the CDR3 is 17 residues. V was cut by 3 bases and J by 0 bases, with 15 bases left in between. CDR1 is SGHNT, CDR2 YENEEA, per germline. The CDR3 is CASSFLGFPSSGNTIYF. CDR3 nucleotides: TGTGCCAGCAGCTTCTTAGGTTTTCCAAGCTCTGGAAACACCATATATTTT.

This clone was observed a single time. This chain links TRBV9 with TRBJ1-1; weak D call: TRBD1 (6 bases). Germline V gene sequence: CDR1 SGDLS, CDR2 YYNGEE. V lost 4 bases to trimming and J lost 0 bases, with 10 bases between them. The CDR3 is 14 residues long. The CDR3 region has the DNA TGTGCCAGCAGCCCTCGGACAGTGAACACTGAAGCTTTCTTT. Amino acid sequence: CASSPRTVNTEAFF.

The chain employs TRBV23-1 and TRBJ1-6; D not resolved. TRBV23-1 is an ORF for which the function is uncertain. The CDR3 has 14 residues. Trimming left V 4 bases short and J 10 bases short, with 14 bases between. The CDR3 region is CASSPDCGGSPLHF. The DNA of the CDR3 is TGCGCCAGCAGTCCGGACTGTGGTGGGTCACCCCTCCACTTT.

V is TRBV7-2 and J is TRBJ2-7; TRBD1 matches 11 bases. CDR1 is SGHTA, CDR2 FQGNSA, per germline. After removal of 5 bases from V and 9 bases from J, the junction contained 6 bases not matched to a gene. CDR3 length: 13 residues. This CDR3 reads CASSRDRGEGQYF. The DNA of the CDR3 is TGTGCCAGCAGCCGGGACAGGGGGGAAGGGCAGTACTTC. The whole variable domain, filled in from reference TRBV7-2 and TRBJ2-7, reads GAGVSQSPSNKVTEKGKDVELRCDPISGHTALYWYRQSLGQGLEFLIYFQGNSAPDKSGLPSDRFSAERTGGSVSTLTIQRTQQEDSAVYLCASSRDRGEGQYFGPGTRLTVT.

The rearrangement links TRBV6-1 to TRBJ1-2; D uncertain. Trimming took off 3 bases at V and 3 bases at J, with 5 bases between the two ends. The length of the CDR3 is 12 residues. Germline V lookup: CDR1 MNHNS, CDR2 SASEGT. The CDR3: CASSEGYYGYTF. CDR3 coding DNA: TGTGCCAGCAGTGAGGGGTACTATGGCTACACCTTC.